This T cell receptor beta chain was documented in a study of blood T cell repertoires in COVID-19. CDR1 is SEHNR and CDR2 is FQNEAQ in the germline V gene (reference sequence). This CDR3 has 14 amino acids. The V end was cut by 7 bases, the J end by 1 base, with 13 bases between. Authors' processing steps: Using reference gene primer amplification, nucleated cell counts were estimated. This table comes from immunoSEQ multiplex PCR, and its TCRdb copy is limited to in-frame clones, with some not included. The V and J calls and the clone size are those of that table, but D and trimming were determined from the DNA. The sample holds roughly 78,000 clones, 83% seen once.

Source material: peripheral blood. The receptor's source is a woman aged 80 or over with acute or convalescent COVID-19. J is TRBJ1-1 and V is TRBV7-9, with D perhaps TRBD1 (6 bases). The CDR3 region is CASTEGGSNTEAFF. The DNA for the CDR3 is TGTGCCAGCACAGAGGGGGGGTCGAACACTGAAGCTTTCTTT.